The T cell receptor beta chain described here comes from a study of OX40 agonist ivuxolimab in advanced cancers. Across the whole study: The study reported partial responses in three patients: one hepatocellular carcinoma, two cutaneous melanoma. Study-level findings and limits: CD4+ and CD8+ blood T cells expanded clonally by week 6 at 0.1 to 3.0 mg/kg. The authors did not determine the antigen specificity of the expanded peripheral T cells. Several nonresponders also turned out to have low normalized T-cell clonal expansion.

Libraries were prepared by immunoSEQ multiplex PCR; TCRdb keeps only in-frame clonotypes and omits some of them. The sample has about 20,000 clones; approximately 80% are singletons. The CDR3 extends over 18 amino acids. The J segment lost 0 bases and the V segment lost 7 bases, leaving 9 bases of the junction unmatched. Germline lookup yields CDR1 SGHTA and CDR2 FQGTGA. As to this clone: Its matching antigen is unknown.

The input for sequencing was CD4+ or CD8+ T cells sorted from blood, taken in a trial of the OX40 agonist ivuxolimab. The receptor's source is an adult with an advanced solid tumor such as melanoma, head and neck, liver or kidney cancer. The V and J genes are TRBV7-3 and TRBJ2-6; 10 bases agree with TRBD1. CDR3 amino acids: CASNNGDRGHSGANVLTF. As DNA, the CDR3 is TGTGCCAGCAACAACGGAGACAGGGGGCACTCTGGGGCCAACGTCCTGACTTTC.